This T cell receptor (beta chain) originates from a study of blood T cell repertoires in COVID-19. Turning to the study itself: Specimens from acute and convalescent COVID-19 originated in the United States, Italy and Spain. Nucleic acid was either cDNA or gDNA, and it came from T cells, B-cell-depleted T cells, or PBMCs.

Trimming left V 3 bases short and J 0 bases short, with 8 bases between. The CDR3 covers 13 residues. CDR1 SQVTM and CDR2 ANQGSEA come from the germline V gene. Authors' methods: For nucleated cells, counts were estimated from reference gene primer amplification. Assay used: immunoSEQ multiplex PCR; TCRdb lists only in-frame clones, some missing. Clonal size and the V and J genes are those of that table, whereas D and trimming came from the DNA. The sample has around 63,000 clones; 80% are singletons. This clonotype was obtained from a man aged 55 to 69 with acute or convalescent COVID-19. Sample: peripheral blood. This chain joins TRBV29-1 and TRBJ1-1; no clear D. The CDR3 loop is CSVEGRMNTEAFF. CDR3 coding DNA: TGCAGCGTTGAGGGCAGAATGAACACTGAAGCTTTCTTT.